These 12 T cell receptor beta chains came from one sample sequenced in a study of CXCR3-negative and CXCR3-positive naive CD8 T cells. TRB cDNA was prepared as libraries by UMI-labeled 5' RACE. TCRdb reprocessed the 5' RACE reads, with one entry per CDR3 protein and no DNA. In total, the table holds fewer than 140,000 distinct CDR3 sequences. These receptors' targets are unknown. Study outcomes and limitations: CXCR3-positive naive cells carried more hydrophobic TRB CDR3s than CXCR3-negative naive cells did.

Material for sequencing was naive CXCR3+ CD8+ T cells from blood. This sample's subset: CD45RO-CCR7+CD27+CD95- naive CD8+ T cells expressing CXCR3 (TNR3+). Receptors originate from a human donor in good health. Some clones in this sample may be carry-over from other donors' samples.

This chain uses TRBV21-1 with TRBJ2-7; TCRdb reports TRBD2, a call that lacks DNA to check it against. TRBV21-1 is deemed a pseudogene. The CDR3 has 15 residues. CDR3 sequence reads: CASSSSTSGIYEQYF.

The chain combines TRBV29-1 with TRBJ2-7; no DNA is available, so the TRBD2 call from TCRdb remains unchecked. The germline gives CDR1 SQVTM, CDR2 ANQGSEA. The CDR3 sequence is 14 residues long. Here the CDR3 reads CSVLGTLDHYEQYF.

CDR3 sequence reads: CASSLEPASPWQYF. The chain has TRBV7-2 and TRBJ2-7; the D gene TCRdb calls, TRBD2, cannot be checked with no DNA. This CDR3 spans 14 amino acids. CDR1 and CDR2 from the germline V gene are SGHTA and FQGNSA.

The CDR3 sequence: CASSPWDGYEQYF. V and J are TRBV3-1 and TRBJ2-7; TCRdb gives TRBD1 as the D gene, but with no DNA this cannot be confirmed. The CDR3 is 13 residues long. CDR1 is LGHDT, CDR2 YNNKEL, per germline (reference sequence).

The V call is TRBV2, the J call TRBJ2-7; absent DNA, TCRdb's TRBD1 call cannot be checked. The germline gives CDR1 SNHLY, CDR2 FYNNEI. This CDR3 region has 14 residues. CDR3 in amino acids: CASGLGLPGYEQYF.

This chain joins TRBV7-3 and TRBJ1-1; TCRdb's D call, TRBD1, is unchecked because there is no DNA. CDR1 is SGHTA, CDR2 FQGTGA, per germline. CDR3 length: 13 amino acids. CDR3 sequence reads: CASSQTRTEEAFF.

The chain uses TRBV28 and TRBJ2-5. The CDR3 has 14 amino acids. The germline V gene has CDR1 MDHEN and CDR2 SYDVKM. CDR3: CASSLWAEGKTQYF.

The chain couples TRBV11-2 to TRBJ2-7; the D call from TCRdb, TRBD1, cannot be confirmed without DNA. Per germline, CDR1 SGHAT and CDR2 FQNNGV. The CDR3 contains 16 residues. This CDR3 reads CASSLEARTESYEQYF.

J is TRBJ2-7 and V is TRBV30. In germline, CDR1 is GTSNPN, CDR2 SVGIG (reference sequence). CDR3 size: 12 residues. CDR3 amino acids: CAWSILPGEQYF.

This chain connects TRBV6-2 or TRBV6-3 to TRBJ2-7. The CDR3 spans 11 residues. Germline V gene sequence: CDR1 MNHEY, CDR2 SVGEGT. The CDR3 spells CASSPSTEQYF.

The V and J genes are TRBV24-1 and TRBJ1-1; lacking DNA, the TRBD1 call made by TCRdb goes unchecked. Germline loops: CDR1 KGHDR, CDR2 SFDVKD. The CDR3 extends over 17 amino acids. CDR3 sequence: CATSDFPGQSMNTEAFF.

The chain couples TRBV6-5 to TRBJ2-2. Germline CDR1 reads MNHEY; CDR2 reads SVGAGI. The CDR3 is 15 amino acids. The CDR3 sequence: CASSLTLVDAGELFF.